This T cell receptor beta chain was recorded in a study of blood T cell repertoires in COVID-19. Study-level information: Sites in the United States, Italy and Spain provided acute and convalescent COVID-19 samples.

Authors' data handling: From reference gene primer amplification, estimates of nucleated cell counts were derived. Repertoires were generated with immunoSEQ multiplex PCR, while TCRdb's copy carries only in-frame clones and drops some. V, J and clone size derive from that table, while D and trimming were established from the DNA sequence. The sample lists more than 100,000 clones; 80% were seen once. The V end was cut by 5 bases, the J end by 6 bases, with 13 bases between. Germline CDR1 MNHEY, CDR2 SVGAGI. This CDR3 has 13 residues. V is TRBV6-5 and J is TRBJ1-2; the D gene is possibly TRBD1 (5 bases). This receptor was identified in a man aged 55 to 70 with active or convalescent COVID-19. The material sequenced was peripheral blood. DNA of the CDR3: TGTGCCAGCAGTCGAAGGGACTTTGATGGCTACACCTTC. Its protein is CASSRRDFDGYTF.